The present T cell receptor (beta chain) was sequenced within a study of tumor-infiltrating lymphocytes in primary liver carcinoma. About the research overall: Patients of both sexes were 30 to 69 years old. Each sample had roughly 3.65 to 8 million productive TCRbeta reads regardless of tissue type. General study findings and limits: A significantly higher top-250-clone fraction was found in tumors than in blood (p = 0.039).

Starting from 500 ng of total RNA, TCR beta cDNA was produced with a primer in the constant region. Libraries covering TCR beta were generated through three nested multiplex PCR rounds (using a slightly modified ARM-PCR). TRBV1-TRBV30 forward and Cbeta reverse primers drove the first two roughly 9-cycle rounds. MiXCR was run by TCRdb on the multiplex PCR reads, yielding one entry per CDR3 protein. The table lists about 300,000 distinct CDR3 sequences, 65% of them singletons. The CDR3 totals 13 residues. Germline V gene data show CDR1 as ENHRY and CDR2 as SYGVKD. Germline DNA was also extracted, with blood RNA taken from unsorted whole blood. As concerns this clonotype: Its antigen is not identified. A clone one base away is much larger, so this may be a read error.

The clonotype comes from a middle-aged man with primary liver carcinoma and hepatitis B virus infection. This chain uses TRBV10-3 with TRBJ2-7; tentatively, D is TRBD2 (5 bases). Material for sequencing was peripheral blood. The CDR3 region is CAFSGGTPYEQYF. The CDR3 DNA follows: TGTGCCTTCAGTGGAGGTACCCCCTACGAGCAGTACTTC.